This is a list of T cell receptor beta chains from one sample in a study of PD-L1 blockade in urothelial cancer. Data came from immunoSEQ multiplex PCR; TCRdb stores just in-frame clones and leaves some out. Of 35,000 to 45,000 clones listed, just over 35% are singletons. The source was tumor tissue, collected before atezolizumab (anti-PD-L1) treatment. The receptors derive from a man aged 60 to 75 with urothelial cancer. Both conserved end residues are part of each CDR3. D genes are given only for firm matches. Clone size appears in some rows only: once, few, many, or a class for an expanded clone.

>TRBV28|NA|TRBJ2-5|NA
CASSPDRSQETQYF
TGTGCCAGCAGCCCCGACAGGAGCCAAGAGACCCAGTACTTC
>TRBV30|NA|TRBJ1-2|TRBD1
CAWSVNRGYGYTF
TGTGCCTGGAGTGTCAACAGGGGCTATGGCTACACCTTC
>TRBV28|few|TRBJ2-3|TRBD2
CASIPGVAGATQYF
TGTGCCAGCATCCCCGGGGTAGCGGGAGCCACGCAGTATTTT
>TRBV11-3|many|TRBJ2-3|TRBD2
CASRPGTSADTQYF
TGTGCCAGCAGACCCGGGACTAGCGCAGATACGCAGTATTTT
>TRBV2|few|TRBJ2-2|TRBD1
CASSEVGQGIPGELFF
TGTGCCAGCAGTGAGGTTGGACAGGGCATTCCCGGGGAGCTGTTTTTT
>TRBV7-5|many|TRBJ2-2|NA
CASSLALGINRHGELFF
TGTGCCAGCAGCTTGGCCCTAGGAATTAATCGTCACGGGGAGCTGTTTTTT
>TRBV4-1|NA|TRBJ2-2|NA
CASSPRGKIGNTGELFF
TGCGCCAGCAGCCCCAGAGGGAAAATCGGGAACACCGGGGAGCTGTTTTTT
>TRBV29-1|NA|TRBJ1-1|NA
CSVDRWGTEAFF
TGCAGCGTTGATAGGTGGGGGACTGAAGCTTTCTTT
>TRBV9|NA|TRBJ1-6|NA
CASSGGQHNSPLHF
TGTGCCAGCAGTGGGGGACAACATAATTCACCCCTCCACTTT
>TRBV2|few|TRBJ2-3|TRBD2
CASPRGLAGNTDTQYF
TGTGCCAGCCCTAGGGGGCTAGCGGGGAACACAGATACGCAGTATTTT
>TRBV30|NA|TRBJ2-4|NA
CAWRGAAEAKNIQYF
TGTGCCTGGAGAGGGGCTGCAGAGGCCAAAAACATTCAGTACTTC
>TRBV10-3|few|TRBJ1-5|NA
CASLGQTGRNQPQHF
TGTGCCAGCCTCGGTCAAACAGGGCGCAATCAGCCCCAGCATTTT
>TRBV15|medium-sized|TRBJ1-4|NA
CATSRGLTNDKLFF
TGTGCCACCAGCAGAGGGTTAACTAATGACAAACTGTTTTTT
>TRBV6-8|NA|TRBJ2-7|TRBD2
CASRKGTSGGTPLEQYF
TGTGCCAGCAGAAAAGGGACTAGCGGGGGAACCCCTCTCGAGCAGTACTTC
>TRBV25-1|few|TRBJ1-2|NA
CASSEHTANYGYTF
TGTGCCAGCAGTGAACATACGGCTAACTATGGCTACACCTTC
>TRBV29-1|NA|TRBJ2-5|TRBD2
CSVKRGVEETQYF
TGCAGCGTTAAGCGGGGGGTGGAAGAGACCCAGTACTTC
>TRBV12-5|NA|TRBJ2-7|NA
CASGLVQPGNYEQYF
TGTGCTAGTGGTTTGGTACAGCCTGGAAACTACGAGCAGTACTTC